This passage covers 14 T cell receptor beta chains from one sample sequenced in a study of shared clonotypes between healthy human individuals. Here immunoSEQ multiplex PCR was the method, and the copy in TCRdb shows in-frame clones only, minus some. Altogether roughly 500,000 clones are present, about four fifths being singletons, with the ten largest covering 10% to 15%. Sequenced: PBMCs. The receptor set was obtained from a woman between 40 and 50 years old in good health. Some clones in this sample may be carry-over from other donors' samples.

V is TRBV29-1 and J is TRBJ2-2; 12 bases fit TRBD2. Trimming took 6 bases from V and 4 from J; bases not matched to a gene: 6. Germline-derived CDR1 and CDR2 are SQVTM and ANQGSEA. The CDR3 runs to 15 residues. DNA for the CDR3: TGCAGCGTAGCGACTAGCGGGAGAGGCACCGGGGAGCTGTTTTTT. Encoded protein: CSVATSGRGTGELFF.

The chain uses TRBV18 and TRBJ1-1; 8 nucleotides agree with TRBD1. Germline V gives CDR1 KGHSH, CDR2 LQKENI. CDR3 length: 15 residues. Trimming at V came to 5 bases and at J to 3 bases, leaving 8 bases not matched to a gene. CDR3 loop: CASSARQGRDTEAFF. The CDR3 DNA follows: TGTGCCAGCTCAGCAAGACAGGGGAGGGACACTGAAGCTTTCTTT.

This chain links TRBV7-9 with TRBJ2-1; D possibly matches TRBD1 or TRBD2 (5 bases each). Germline CDR1 reads SEHNR; CDR2 reads FQNEAQ (reference sequence). The CDR3 runs 15 residues. Trimming cost V 2 bases and J 6 bases, with 14 bases left between them. The CDR3 DNA follows: TGTGCCAGCAGCTTACGAGGGGCCCGGGCCAATGAGCAGTTCTTC. As protein: CASSLRGARANEQFF.

V usage is TRBV5-6 and J usage is TRBJ2-7; D unclear. CDR1 and CDR2 from the germline V gene are SGHDT and YYEEEE. V was pared by 5 bases and J by 0 bases, with 9 bases between. The CDR3 sequence is 13 residues long. CDR3 coding DNA: TGTGCCAGCAGTCCGAGCCACTCCTACGAGCAGTACTTC. Translation gives CASSPSHSYEQYF.

This sequence joins TRBV7-2 and TRBJ1-5; 9 nucleotides line up with TRBD1. The CDR3 has 15 residues. V lost 5 bases, J lost 6 bases, and 8 bases stayed unmatched. Germline loops: CDR1 SGHTA, CDR2 FQGNSA. The CDR3 region is CASSAAGTGTQPQHF. CDR3 nucleotide sequence: TGTGCCAGCAGCGCGGCCGGGACAGGGACTCAGCCCCAGCATTTT.

V and J are TRBV18 and TRBJ2-1; 8 bases agree with TRBD2. CDR1 is KGHSH and CDR2 is LQKENI in the germline V gene. This CDR3 comprises 17 residues. The ends lost 2 bases at V and 9 bases at J; junction bases unmatched: 15. The CDR3 DNA sequence: TGTGCCAGCTCACCAAGATTGCCAGCGGGAGAATTAGGTGAGCAGTTCTTC. This codes for CASSPRLPAGELGEQFF.

The rearrangement joins TRBV11-2 to TRBJ2-1, with 7 positions matching TRBD2. The CDR3 is 14 residues long. The V and J ends lost 4 bases and 7 bases, in that order; junction bases with no gene match: 7. Germline V lookup: CDR1 SGHAT, CDR2 FQNNGV. The CDR3: CASSSGTKANEQFF. In DNA, the CDR3 is TGTGCCAGCAGCTCTGGGACTAAGGCGAATGAGCAGTTCTTC.

The chain is built from TRBV30 and TRBJ2-7, with unresolved D. CDR1 and CDR2 (germline): GTSNPN, SVGIG (reference sequence). The CDR3 is 12 residues long. V was cut by 3 bases and J by 7 bases, with 13 bases left in between. In nucleotides, the CDR3 is TGTGCCTGGAGGCTACTATCCAGGGAGCAGTACTTC. This sequence encodes CAWRLLSREQYF.

J is TRBJ2-7 and V is TRBV19, with TRBD2 identical over 10 bases. Germline-derived CDR1 and CDR2 are LNHDA and SQIVND (reference sequence). Unmatched junction bases numbered 5, after V lost 5 bases and J lost 1 base. This CDR3 is built from 15 residues. The CDR3: CASSPSGSRSYEQYF. The CDR3 DNA is TGTGCCAGTAGTCCTAGCGGGAGTAGATCCTACGAGCAGTACTTC.

V gene TRBV7-2 combines with J gene TRBJ2-4, with a possible D match to TRBD1 (7 bases). The CDR3 is made up of 15 amino acids. Germline V gene sequence: CDR1 SGHTA, CDR2 FQGNSA. Trimming left V 1 base short and J 7 bases short, with 14 bases between. CDR3 DNA sequence: TGTGCCAGCAGCTTAGACGCTTCAGGGGGGAACATTCAGTACTTC. Protein: CASSLDASGGNIQYF.

This sequence joins TRBV15 and TRBJ2-3; 7 positions match TRBD2. This CDR3 has 17 residues. After removal of 0 bases from V and 4 bases from J, the junction contained 10 bases not matched to a gene. Germline loops: CDR1 LNHNV, CDR2 YYDKDF (reference sequence). CDR3 sequence reads: CATSRDLGGSGADTQYF. The CDR3 DNA reads as TGTGCCACCAGCAGAGATTTAGGCGGGAGCGGCGCAGATACGCAGTATTTT.

A remark on this clone: The same CDR3 also results from other DNA sequences found in this sample. The chain is built from TRBV19 and TRBJ1-5, with D hard to call. The germline CDR1 and CDR2 sequences are LNHDA and SQIVND (reference sequence). CDR3 length equals 13 residues. Trimming removed 3 bases from V and 5 bases from J, with 8 bases in between. The CDR3 nucleotides read TGTGCCAGTAGTATTGGCGGAGATCAGCCCCAGCATTTT. Translation: CASSIGGDQPQHF.

This rearrangement joins TRBV7-9 to TRBJ2-1, with D uncertain. This CDR3 has 13 amino acids. V lost 6 bases to trimming and J lost 0 bases, with 6 bases between them. Germline CDR1 is SEHNR and CDR2 is FQNEAQ (reference sequence). The CDR3 DNA follows: TGTGCCAGCAGACTAAACTCCTACAATGAGCAGTTCTTC. It translates to CASRLNSYNEQFF. The whole variable domain, filled in from reference TRBV7-9 and TRBJ2-1, reads DTGVSQNPRHKITKRGQNVTFRCDPISEHNRLYWYRQTLGQGPEFLTYFQNEAQLEKSRLLSDRFSAERPKGSFSTLEIQRTEQGDSAMYLCASRLNSYNEQFFGPGTRLTVL.

V gene TRBV30 combines with J gene TRBJ2-7; maybe TRBD2 (5 bases). V was cut by 2 bases and J by 3 bases, with 14 bases left in between. CDR1 and CDR2 from the germline V gene are GTSNPN and SVGIG (reference sequence). This CDR3 has 14 residues. CDR3 region: CAWSPSGRSYEQYF. The CDR3 nucleotides are TGTGCCTGGAGTCCAAGCGGACGGAGCTACGAGCAGTACTTC.